This entry lists 14 T cell receptor beta chains sequenced from one sample in a study of shared clonotypes between healthy human individuals. Profiled with immunoSEQ multiplex PCR; TCRdb holds only in-frame clones, not every one. Of about 680,000 clones in the sample, around 73% are singletons; the top ten hold around 1.8%. The sequenced sample was memory CD4+ T cells sorted from blood. Subset meaning: CD45RA-negative fraction. Receptor source: a woman in her twenties or thirties in good health.

This sequence joins TRBV7-3 and TRBJ2-1; TRBD2 matches at 8 bases. CDR3 length equals 14 residues. Germline values: CDR1 SGHTA, CDR2 FQGTGA. Trimming took 5 bases from V and 7 from J; bases not matched to a gene: 7. The CDR3 sequence: CASSTTTSANEQFF. The CDR3 DNA reads as TGTGCCAGCAGCACAACGACTAGCGCAAATGAGCAGTTCTTC.

Note on this clone: This sample also contains other DNA sequences that code for the same CDR3. This chain joins TRBV5-1 and TRBJ2-7; 7 bases are shared with TRBD1. CDR1 is SGHRS and CDR2 is YFSETQ in the germline V gene. Germline trimming cut 0 bases from V and 2 bases from J; bases unmatched to any gene: 5. This CDR3 is built from 15 residues. The CDR3 sequence: CASSLGDRVPYEQYF. The CDR3 DNA is TGCGCCAGCAGCTTGGGTGACAGGGTGCCCTACGAGCAGTACTTC.

This chain connects TRBV28 to TRBJ2-3, with TRBD2 as a possible D gene (6 bases). Germline CDR1 is MDHEN and CDR2 is SYDVKM. CDR3 length: 11 residues. The germline V and J ends were trimmed by 6 bases and 8 bases, with 9 bases remaining between them. This CDR3 reads CASRELATQYF. CDR3 in DNA: TGTGCCAGCAGGGAACTAGCTACGCAGTATTTT.

The chain couples TRBV4-1 to TRBJ2-7; 10 positions match TRBD1. V lost 4 bases and J lost 6; bases outside the gene matches: 9. Germline CDR1 and CDR2: MGHRA and YSYEKL. The CDR3 contains 15 residues. In DNA, the CDR3 is TGCGCCAGCAGCCTGGCAGGACAGGGGGGTAGCGAGCAGTACTTC. Its translation is CASSLAGQGGSEQYF.

This chain connects TRBV11-2 to TRBJ2-5, with TRBD1 identical over 8 bases. With the DNA end fitting TRBJ2-7 better, the J assignment may be wrong. The CDR3 is 16 residues long. CDR1 and CDR2 from the germline V gene are SGHAT and FQNNGV. CDR3 nucleotide sequence: TGTGCCAGCAGCTTAGACTGGACAGGGTTCTCCTACGAGCAGTACTTC. It encodes CASSLDWTGFSYEQYF.

V is TRBV10-1 and J is TRBJ2-1; 9 nucleotides agree with TRBD2. The CDR3 length is 12 residues. CDR1 is WNHNN, CDR2 SYGVQD, per germline (reference sequence). V shed 10 bases, J shed 6 bases, and the junction held 4 bases outside the gene matches. The DNA for the CDR3 is TGCGCCACCGGGACTAGCTCCAATGAGCAGTTCTTC. It encodes CATGTSSNEQFF.

The chain employs TRBV18 and TRBJ1-2; D might be TRBD1 (5 bases). CDR1 is KGHSH and CDR2 is LQKENI in the germline V gene. Trimming removed 1 base at V and 7 bases at J, with 13 bases between. The CDR3 spans 14 residues. The CDR3 loop is CASSPRSQAGGYTF. As DNA, the CDR3 is TGTGCCAGCTCACCACGGTCACAGGCGGGTGGCTACACCTTC.

The gene calls are TRBV2 and TRBJ1-2; 9 nucleotides line up with TRBD1. The CDR3 has 15 residues. J was trimmed by 5 bases and V by 6 bases; bases with no gene match: 10. Germline V CDR1 and CDR2: SNHLY, FYNNEI. CDR3 amino acids: CASSNLRTGAYGYTF. The CDR3 bases are TGTGCCAGCAGCAATCTCCGGACAGGGGCGTATGGCTACACCTTC.

This clone has a single count. This rearrangement joins TRBV6-1 to TRBJ1-5; no clear D. V was trimmed by 1 base and J by 4 bases, leaving 11 bases between them. This CDR3 is 15 amino acids long. Germline CDR1 MNHNS, CDR2 SASEGT. The CDR3 DNA is TGTGCCAGCAGTGAAGTCGGACCGCTGAATCAGCCCCAGCATTTT. Encoded protein: CASSEVGPLNQPQHF.

The rearrangement links TRBV7-7 to TRBJ1-1; D unresolved. The CDR3 runs 13 residues. V was cut by 5 bases and J by 1 base, with 8 bases left in between. Germline assignment: CDR1 SSHAT and CDR2 FNYEAQ (reference sequence). In DNA form, the CDR3 reads TGTGCCAGCAGCCGAGACTGGAACACTGAAGCTTTCTTT. Translated: CASSRDWNTEAFF.

The chain employs TRBV21-1 and TRBJ2-7; TRBD2, the table's D call, lacks a check against the DNA. TRBV21-1 is noted as a pseudogene. CDR3 length equals 18 residues. The CDR3 here is CASSKGRGVGRENKEQYF. DNA for the CDR3: TGTGCCAGCAGCAAAGGGAGAGGAGTAGGGCGGGAGAATAAGGAGCAGTACTTC.

This clone was found once. Within the sample, other DNA sequences also encode this same CDR3. V gene TRBV7-2 combines with J gene TRBJ2-1, with a possible D match to TRBD1 (6 bases). This CDR3 has 13 residues. V lost 2 bases and J lost 5, with 7 bases in between. Germline CDR1 SGHTA, CDR2 FQGNSA. CDR3 in amino acids: CASSLRTDNEQFF. The CDR3 DNA is TGTGCCAGCAGCTTACGGACAGACAATGAGCAGTTCTTC.

This chain links TRBV7-9 with TRBJ1-4, with 8 bases identical to TRBD1. V shed 5 bases, J shed 4 bases, and the junction held 6 bases outside the gene matches. CDR1 is SEHNR and CDR2 is FQNEAQ in the germline V gene (reference sequence). CDR3 length: 15 amino acids. The chain's CDR3 is CASSPGQDLNEKLFF. Written as DNA, the CDR3 is TGTGCCAGCAGCCCGGGACAGGACCTTAATGAAAAACTGTTTTTT.

CDR3 residues: CASSQSTSGRAGGIQYF. The CDR3, as DNA: TGTGCCAGCAGCCAGTCGACTAGCGGGAGGGCCGGTGGCATTCAGTACTTC. The chain couples TRBV4-2 to TRBJ2-4; TRBD2 agrees at 14 bases. This CDR3 is built from 17 residues. V was clipped by 3 bases and J by 9 bases; unmatched bases: 10. Germline CDR1 is LGHNA and CDR2 is YNFKEQ.